These 14 T cell receptor beta chains share one sample of origin, sequenced in a study of T cell repertoires in cytomegalovirus infection. Antigens for these TCRs are unknown. TCRdb analysed the reads with MiXCR anew, one entry per CDR3 protein. The sample consists of fewer than 650,000 distinct CDR3 sequences, roughly 42% of them appearing once. The input for sequencing was cultured PBMCs, taken from culture after CMV antigen stimulation. The source is a human donor in good health (CMV status not recorded). Some clones in this sample may be carry-over from other donors' samples.

The chain links TRBV6-1 to TRBJ2-1; the match to TRBD1 covers 7 bases. The CDR3 loop spans 14 amino acids. Germline-derived CDR1 and CDR2 are MNHNS and SASEGT. After removal of 10 bases from V and 5 bases from J, the junction contained 11 bases not matched to a gene. DNA of the CDR3: TGTGCCACGACTCAGCCAGGGGGAAACAATGAGCAGTTCTTC. It yields the protein CATTQPGGNNEQFF.

This clonotype was observed a few times. This chain connects TRBV7-9 to TRBJ1-2; D remains ambiguous. Germline V lookup: CDR1 SEHNR, CDR2 FQNEAQ (reference sequence). The V gene lost 6 bases and the J gene lost 4 bases, with 12 bases spanning the gap. This CDR3 is 13 amino acids long. The CDR3 here is CASSPRISYGYTF. CDR3 sequence (DNA): TGTGCCAGCAGTCCTCGAATTAGCTATGGCTACACCTTC.

The CDR3 nucleotides read TGTGCCAGCAGTTACAGCTTCTCTGGCTACACCTTC. Residues: CASSYSFSGYTF. This rearrangement joins TRBV12-3 or TRBV12-4 to TRBJ1-2; D gene ambiguous. There are 12 residues in the CDR3. The V and J ends lost 4 bases and 7 bases respectively, with 10 bases between them.

The chain carries TRBV4-2 and TRBJ1-1; D is possibly TRBD1 (6 bases). The germline V gene has CDR1 LGHNA and CDR2 YNFKEQ. Trimming removed 1 base at V and 10 bases at J, with 16 bases between. CDR3 length: 14 residues. The chain's CDR3 is CASSQGGARGGAFF. The DNA for the CDR3 is TGTGCCAGCAGCCAAGGAGGTGCGAGGGGGGGAGCTTTCTTT.

This clonotype was counted only a few times. The J gene is TRBJ2-1, the V gene TRBV4-1; no reliable D call. Trimming removed 0 bases at V and 8 bases at J, with 26 bases between. The CDR3 length is 19 residues. Per the germline V gene, CDR1 is MGHRA and CDR2 is YSYEKL. CDR3 sequence: CASSQDGRRFSSRLDEQFF. In DNA, the CDR3 is TGCGCCAGCAGCCAAGATGGTCGCAGGTTTAGTAGTAGGCTCGATGAGCAGTTCTTC.

This clonotype came up many times. CDR3 coding DNA: TGTGCCAGCAGCTTAGCAGGGGCGGAGACCCAGTACTTC. Amino acids: CASSLAGAETQYF. The chain recombines TRBV7-9 with TRBJ2-5, with D maybe TRBD1 (5 bases). CDR1 is SEHNR, CDR2 FQNEAQ, per germline (reference sequence). V was clipped by 0 bases and J by 5 bases, with 7 bases between them. This CDR3 spans 13 amino acids.

The chain combines TRBV12-3 or TRBV12-4 with TRBJ2-3, with TRBD2 matching over 7 bases. CDR3 length equals 16 residues. The V gene end was trimmed by 6 bases and the J gene end by 4 bases; junction bases not matched to a gene: 13. CDR3 sequence: CASSPTSAPSADTQYF. Written as DNA, the CDR3 is TGTGCCAGCAGCCCCACTAGCGCCCCGAGCGCAGATACGCAGTATTTT.

The CDR3 sequence is CASTQQGGGDEKLFF. CDR3 nucleotides: TGTGCCAGCACCCAACAGGGGGGGGGCGATGAAAAACTGTTTTTT. The V gene is TRBV7-9, the J gene TRBJ1-4; TRBD1 matches at 8 bases. Germline CDR1 is SEHNR and CDR2 is FQNEAQ (reference sequence). CDR3 length: 15 amino acids. V lost 7 bases, J lost 6 bases, and 10 bases stayed unmatched.

This clonotype has just a few counts. The chain has TRBV7-6 and TRBJ2-5, with unresolved D. CDR3 length: 13 residues. Trimming took 1 base from V and 3 from J, leaving 6 bases between them. The germline CDR1 and CDR2 sequences are SGHVS and FNYEAQ. CDR3 coding DNA: TGTGCCAGCAGCTTAGTTAATGAAGAGACCCAGTACTTC. It translates to CASSLVNEETQYF.

Only a few counts were recorded for this clonotype. J is TRBJ1-3 and V is TRBV7-6, with a weak D call TRBD1 (6 bases). Germline CDR1 is SGHVS and CDR2 is FNYEAQ. Trimming pared 5 bases from V and 4 bases from J, leaving 15 bases between. The CDR3 extends over 15 amino acids. CDR3 in DNA: TGTGCCAGCAGCCCCGTCGGAGGGACAGGAAACACCATATATTTT. It encodes CASSPVGGTGNTIYF.

The chain couples TRBV6-8 to TRBJ2-3; TRBD2 aligns across 7 bases. V trimming: 8 bases; J trimming: 1 base; junction bases outside the gene matches: 18. Germline lookup yields CDR1 MNHGY and CDR2 SAAAGT. This CDR3 is built from 18 residues. In nucleotides, the CDR3 is TGTGCCAGCCCCAACCCCCCGAGCGGGGTAGTCGGCACAGATACGCAGTATTTT. Translating gives CASPNPPSGVVGTDTQYF.

The CDR3 is CSARDPRGDHEEQYF. DNA for the CDR3: TGCAGTGCTAGAGATCCGCGGGGGGACCATGAGGAGCAGTACTTC. This chain connects TRBV20-1 to TRBJ2-7, with 8 bases lining up with TRBD2. The germline CDR1 and CDR2 sequences are DFQATT and SNEGSKA (reference sequence). Germline trimming cut 0 bases from V and 7 bases from J; bases unmatched to any gene: 11. The CDR3 loop spans 15 amino acids.

This clonotype was observed a handful of times. The chain employs TRBV7-9 and TRBJ2-4, with D tentatively TRBD1 (5 bases). Trimming took 3 bases from V and 3 from J, leaving 12 bases between them. CDR3 length: 15 residues. The germline gives CDR1 SEHNR, CDR2 FQNEAQ (reference sequence). The CDR3 spells CASSLSGQGKNIQYF. CDR3 DNA sequence: TGTGCCAGCAGCTTGTCCGGGCAGGGCAAAAACATTCAGTACTTC.

This clonotype has more than one count but fewer than ten. The CDR3 DNA reads as TGTGCCAGCAGTAGGACGGATCCGGGGTCCCAGCATTTT. It yields the protein CASSRTDPGSQHF. The chain is built from TRBV2 and TRBJ1-5; D unclear. The CDR3 spans 13 residues. Germline V gene lookup returns CDR1 SNHLY and CDR2 FYNNEI. The V and J ends lost 5 bases and 11 bases respectively, with 16 bases between them.